This T cell receptor (beta chain) emerged from a study of control samples from healthy donors and cancer patients. Only in-frame clones appear in the TCRdb table, and some are missing; sequencing was by immunoSEQ multiplex PCR. The table lists approximately 120,000 clones, approximately 92% of them singletons. V shed 6 bases and J 0 bases; nucleotides not matched to a gene: 14. This CDR3 comprises 18 residues. CDR1 MDHEN and CDR2 SYDVKM come from the germline V gene. The receptor's source is a man at least 80 years old with head and neck cancer. The genes are TRBV28 and TRBJ2-1; 7 bases match TRBD2. The specimen sequenced was PBMCs. The CDR3 reads CASSRFWGGTSSYNEQFF. The CDR3 DNA follows: TGTGCCAGCAGCCGATTTTGGGGGGGGACGAGCTCCTACAATGAGCAGTTCTTC.